This T cell receptor (beta chain) was retrieved from a study of cytomegalovirus exposure and HLA in healthy donors. Broader study findings: The listing of 150 to 200 TCR beta chains classed them as cytomegalovirus-associated.

This PCR relied on a set of 60 Vbeta primers and 13 Jbeta primers. The repertoire was sequenced with immunoSEQ multiplex PCR; TCRdb's copy has only in-frame clones and lacks some. The table includes about 100,000 clones, about 80% detected once. On this clone itself: As yet, its antigen is unknown.

Looked up from germline, CDR1 is MDHEN and CDR2 is SYDVKM. The CDR3 length is 17 residues. V was trimmed by 2 bases and J by 0 bases, leaving 13 bases between them. The chain combines TRBV28 with TRBJ2-2, with a possible D match to TRBD1 (7 bases). The receptor was derived from a man aged 35 to 55 in good health and CMV-seropositive. The sample taken for sequencing was PBMCs. CDR3 DNA: TGTGCCAGCAGTTTAAGACGGGGGACAGCGAACACCGGGGAGCTGTTTTTT. Translation gives CASSLRRGTANTGELFF.